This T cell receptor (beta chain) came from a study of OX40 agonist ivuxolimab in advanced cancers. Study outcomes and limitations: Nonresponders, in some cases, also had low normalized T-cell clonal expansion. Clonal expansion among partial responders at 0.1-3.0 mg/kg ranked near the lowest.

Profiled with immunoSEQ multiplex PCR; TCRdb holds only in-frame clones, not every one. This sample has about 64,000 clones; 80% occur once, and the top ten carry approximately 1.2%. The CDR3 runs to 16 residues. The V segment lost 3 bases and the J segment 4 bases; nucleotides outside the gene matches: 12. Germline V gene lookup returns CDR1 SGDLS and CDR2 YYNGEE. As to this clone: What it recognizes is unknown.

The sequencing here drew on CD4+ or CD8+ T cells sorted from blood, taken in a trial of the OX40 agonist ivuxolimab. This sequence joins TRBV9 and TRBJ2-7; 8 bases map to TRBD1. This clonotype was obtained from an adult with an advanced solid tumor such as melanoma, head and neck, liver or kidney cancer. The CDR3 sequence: CASSEGTGTGVYEQYF. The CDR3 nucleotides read TGTGCCAGCAGCGAAGGAACCGGGACAGGCGTGTACGAGCAGTACTTC. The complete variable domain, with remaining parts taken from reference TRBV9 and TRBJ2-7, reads DSGVTQTPKHLITATGQRVTLRCSPRSGDLSVYWYQQSLDQGLQFLIQYYNGEERAKGNILERFSAQQFPDLHSELNLSSLELGDSALYFCASSEGTGTGVYEQYFGPGTRLTVT.